This T cell receptor beta chain was identified in a study of identical twins. Regarding the study as a whole: Insertions were fewer in abundant cord blood beta clonotypes, whereas memory repertoires showed none of this pattern. For monozygotic twins, models underestimated out-of-frame TCR alpha sharing.

TCRdb ran MiXCR on the 5' RACE reads and lists one entry per CDR3 protein. The sample has 350,000 or so distinct CDR3 sequences; about 10% are singletons. This clonotype appeared a few times. What it binds is not known. The V and J ends lost 3 bases and 2 bases, in that order; junction bases with no gene match: 9. CDR3 length equals 18 residues. CDR1 is LNHDA, CDR2 SQIVND, per germline (reference sequence). This chain links TRBV19 with TRBJ2-2, with 10 nucleotides matching TRBD1. Sequenced: naive T cells sorted from blood. This receptor was obtained from a woman aged 45-65 years in good health. Here the CDR3 DNA reads TGTGCCAGTAGTATTTCTCCCGACAGGGGGCGCAACACCGGGGAGCTGTTTTTT. This codes for CASSISPDRGRNTGELFF. Drawing the rest from reference TRBV19 and TRBJ2-2, the complete variable domain is DGGITQSPKYLFRKEGQNVTLSCEQNLNHDAMYWYRQDPGQGLRLIYYSQIVNDFQKGDIAEGYSVSREKKESFPLTVTSAQKNPTAFYLCASSISPDRGRNTGELFFGEGSRLTVL.